This is a list of T cell receptor beta chains from one sample in a study of blood T cell repertoires in COVID-19. Assay used: immunoSEQ multiplex PCR; TCRdb lists only in-frame clones, some missing. Of 85,000 to 100,000 clones listed, 75% to 90% were seen once; the top ten hold 25% to 35%. The material sequenced was peripheral blood. The receptors originated from a man aged 50 or older with active or convalescent COVID-19. Both conserved end residues are part of each CDR3. The D gene is left open where the match is weak. Not all rows give a size; the values are once, few, many and, for expanded clones, a class.

TRBJ2-6,-,-,TRBV5-4,CASSLAPRQGGAGANVLTF,TGTGCCAGCAGCTTGGCCCCGAGACAGGGAGGAGCGGGGGCCAACGTCCTGACTTTC
TRBJ2-5,-,TRBD1,TRBV5-4,CASSPGQKETQYF,TGTGCCAGCAGCCCGGGACAGAAAGAGACCCAGTACTTC
TRBJ2-5,-,-,TRBV4-1,CASSQGVRQGETQYF,TGCGCCAGCAGCCAAGGGGTTCGGCAGGGGGAGACCCAGTACTTC
TRBJ1-2,once,-,TRBV19,CASSAFPKPNYGYTF,TGTGCCAGTAGCGCGTTTCCGAAACCTAACTATGGCTACACCTTC
TRBJ1-1,-,-,TRBV20-1,CSAIGGTEAFF,TGCAGTGCTATTGGGGGGACTGAAGCTTTCTTT
TRBJ2-3,few,-,TRBV6-2/TRBV6-3,CASSYSLASTDTQYF,TGTGCCAGCAGTTACTCCTTGGCTAGCACAGATACGCAGTATTTT
TRBJ1-3,-,TRBD1,TRBV6-6,CASSSTRTGDGNTIYF,TGTGCCAGCAGTTCAACCCGGACAGGTGACGGAAACACCATATATTTT
TRBJ1-1,few,-,TRBV30,CAWNRGGGAGAFF,TGTGCCTGGAATCGCGGCGGTGGGGCCGGGGCTTTCTTT
TRBJ1-3,-,TRBD1,TRBV11-2,CASSPRPSRQGPGNTIYF,TGTGCCAGCAGCCCCAGACCCTCCCGACAGGGGCCTGGAAACACCATATATTTT
TRBJ2-1,-,TRBD2,TRBV7-7,CASSPLTGLAGRGGNEQFF,TGTGCCAGCAGCCCCCTCACTGGACTAGCGGGCCGAGGGGGCAATGAGCAGTTCTTC
TRBJ2-1,-,TRBD1,TRBV7-8,CASRIETGLPADEQFF,TGTGCCAGCAGGATAGAGACAGGGCTCCCCGCAGATGAGCAGTTCTTC
TRBJ1-1,-,TRBD1,TRBV3-1/TRBV3-2,CASSQKFRDRDIYTEAFF,TGTGCCAGCAGCCAGAAATTCCGGGACAGGGATATTTACACTGAAGCTTTCTTT
TRBJ1-5,-,-,TRBV30,CATSTVNSNQPQHF,TGTGCCACCTCGACAGTTAATAGCAATCAGCCCCAGCATTTT
TRBJ1-2,-,TRBD1,TRBV6-4,CASSPTGAGVNGYTF,TGTGCCAGCAGCCCGACAGGGGCGGGGGTCAATGGCTACACCTTC
TRBJ2-3,-,TRBD1,TRBV6-5,CASSSGQGTDTQYF,TGTGCCAGCAGTTCGGGACAGGGCACAGATACGCAGTATTTT
TRBJ2-7,-,-,TRBV7-2,CASSLGTTGIRYEQYF,TGTGCCAGCAGCTTAGGAACTACAGGGATAAGATACGAGCAGTACTTC
TRBJ2-2,-,-,TRBV14,CASSQVQTNTGELFF,TGTGCCAGCAGCCAAGTCCAAACGAACACCGGGGAGCTGTTTTTT
TRBJ1-5,few,-,TRBV9,CASSVDSSNQPQHF,TGTGCCAGCAGCGTCGACAGTAGCAATCAGCCCCAGCATTTT
TRBJ1-3,-,-,TRBV10-3,CAISETVGGSGNTIYF,TGTGCCATCAGTGAAACAGTCGGGGGCTCTGGAAACACCATATATTTT
TRBJ2-1,-,TRBD2,TRBV19,CASSRLAGADNEQFF,TGTGCCAGTAGTAGACTAGCGGGAGCCGACAATGAGCAGTTCTTC
TRBJ1-2,-,TRBD1,TRBV3-1/TRBV3-2,CASSPGQGLDGYTF,TGTGCCAGCAGCCCGGGACAGGGCCTTGATGGCTACACCTTC
TRBJ2-2,-,-,TRBV12-3/TRBV12-4,CASTASVTGELFF,TGTGCCAGCACCGCGTCTGTCACCGGGGAGCTGTTTTTT
TRBJ1-2,-,-,TRBV30,CAWGQTYGYTF,TGTGCCTGGGGGCAGACCTATGGCTACACCTTC
TRBJ1-4,-,-,TRBV7-9,CASSLAAVSEKLFF,TGTGCCAGCAGCTTAGCGGCAGTCTCCGAAAAACTGTTTTTT
TRBJ2-2,-,-,TRBV30,CAWSVDHGGTGELFF,TGTGCCTGGAGTGTAGACCACGGGGGCACCGGGGAGCTGTTTTTT
TRBJ2-7,-,TRBD1,TRBV2,CASSLAGQVTHQYF,TGTGCCAGCAGCCTTGCGGGACAGGTCACACACCAGTACTTC
TRBJ1-6,-,-,TRBV14,CASSQIQSTLHF,TGTGCCAGCAGCCAGATACAGTCGACCCTCCACTTT
TRBJ1-2,-,-,TRBV5-5,CASSWEQGYGYTF,TGTGCCAGCAGCTGGGAACAGGGCTATGGCTACACCTTC
TRBJ2-1,-,TRBD2,TRBV27,CASSLLTSGTRYNEQFF,TGTGCCAGCAGTTTATTGACTAGCGGTACTAGGTACAATGAGCAGTTCTTC
TRBJ1-4,once,TRBD1,TRBV6-6,CASSFGTGVEKLFF,TGTGCCAGCAGTTTCGGGACAGGGGTTGAAAAACTGTTTTTT
TRBJ2-7,-,TRBD1,TRBV20-1,CSASNPQGAGYEQYF,TGCAGTGCTAGTAACCCGCAGGGGGCAGGGTACGAGCAGTACTTC
TRBJ2-2,-,TRBD2,TRBV24-1,CATSDVGLAGVHTGELFF,TGTGCCACCAGTGATGTTGGACTAGCGGGAGTTCACACCGGGGAGCTGTTTTTT
TRBJ1-2,-,TRBD1,TRBV7-6,CASSPRQGAVAGYTF,TGTGCCAGCAGCCCGCGACAGGGGGCTGTTGCTGGCTACACCTTC
TRBJ1-1,-,-,TRBV20-1,CSASRHDTEAFF,TGCAGTGCTAGTCGACATGACACTGAAGCTTTCTTT
TRBJ2-5,-,-,TRBV3-1/TRBV3-2,CASSQDRKTQYF,TGTGCCAGCAGCCAAGATAGAAAGACCCAGTACTTC
TRBJ2-3,-,TRBD2,TRBV10-3,CAITGTSGSKTDTQYF,TGTGCCATCACCGGGACTAGCGGGAGTAAGACAGATACGCAGTATTTT
TRBJ2-1,-,-,TRBV27,CASSPSKGEAVDNEQFF,TGTGCCAGCAGTCCCTCCAAGGGGGAAGCGGTCGACAATGAGCAGTTCTTC
TRBJ1-2,-,-,TRBV12-3/TRBV12-4,CASTQGSYGYTF,TGTGCCAGCACTCAGGGTAGCTATGGCTACACCTTC
TRBJ2-7,-,TRBD2,TRBV3-1/TRBV3-2,CASSPGRWTSGRVNEQYF,TGTGCCAGCAGCCCGGGGAGGTGGACTAGCGGGAGAGTGAACGAGCAGTACTTC
TRBJ1-1,once,-,TRBV19,CASTNNLLSRYNTEAFF,TGTGCCAGTACCAATAACCTACTATCGAGATACAACACTGAAGCTTTCTTT
TRBJ1-5,-,-,TRBV10-3,CAISQQEGVMSQPQHF,TGTGCCATCAGTCAACAGGAGGGCGTCATGTCTCAGCCCCAGCATTTT
TRBJ2-3,-,TRBD2,TRBV2,CASSGASGGTQYF,TGTGCCAGCAGTGGGGCCAGCGGGGGTACGCAGTATTTT
TRBJ2-1,-,-,TRBV3-1/TRBV3-2,CASSQGRLALGNEQFF,TGTGCCAGCAGCCAAGGGCGGCTAGCGCTGGGGAATGAGCAGTTCTTC
TRBJ1-4,-,-,TRBV24-1,CATRAGAPGHGEKLFF,TGTGCCACCAGGGCAGGGGCCCCCGGCCATGGTGAAAAACTGTTTTTT
TRBJ1-4,once,-,TRBV6-1,CASSEQGIGEKLFF,TGTGCCAGCAGTGAACAGGGGATTGGTGAAAAACTGTTTTTT
TRBJ1-2,-,-,TRBV5-4,CASTNLGGRNYGYTF,TGTGCCAGCACTAACCTGGGGGGGAGGAACTATGGCTACACCTTC
TRBJ1-2,-,-,TRBV6-5,CASRDSGTWYGYTF,TGTGCCAGCAGAGACTCCGGGACATGGTATGGCTACACCTTC
TRBJ2-3,-,-,TRBV6-5,CASFPGISADTQYF,TGTGCCAGCTTCCCAGGGATAAGTGCAGATACGCAGTATTTT
TRBJ2-2,-,TRBD2,TRBV4-2,CASRAVQLAGGPGHAGELFF,TGTGCCAGCAGAGCGGTCCAACTAGCGGGAGGGCCTGGACATGCCGGGGAGCTGTTTTTT
TRBJ2-2,-,TRBD2,TRBV10-3,CAISDGLAGASNTGELFF,TGTGCCATCAGTGACGGACTAGCGGGGGCCTCGAACACCGGGGAGCTGTTTTTT
TRBJ1-3,-,-,TRBV9,CASSGPVGNTIYF,TGTGCCAGCAGCGGCCCGGTTGGAAACACCATATATTTT
TRBJ2-7,many,TRBD2,TRBV11-2,CASSLETSGVQNYEQYF,TGTGCCAGCAGCTTAGAGACTAGCGGGGTCCAAAACTACGAGCAGTACTTC
TRBJ2-2,-,TRBD2,TRBV11-2,CASSPGTSGIIGTGELFF,TGTGCCAGCAGCCCGGGGACTAGCGGGATCATCGGCACCGGGGAGCTGTTTTTT
TRBJ1-6,-,-,TRBV4-2,CASRRTDNSPLHF,TGTGCCAGCCGTCGGACAGATAATTCACCCCTCCACTTT
TRBJ2-5,once,TRBD1,TRBV5-1,CASSNHRGGETQYF,TGCGCCAGCAGCAACCACAGGGGCGGGGAGACCCAGTACTTC
TRBJ1-2,-,-,TRBV20-1,CSARVGWGYTF,TGCAGTGCTAGAGTCGGGTGGGGCTACACCTTC
TRBJ1-2,-,TRBD1,TRBV9,CASSVGQGANYGYTF,TGTGCCAGCAGCGTGGGACAGGGAGCTAACTATGGCTACACCTTC